One and the same sample provided the 23 T cell receptor beta chains below, sequenced in a study of beta chain features in type 1 diabetes. All of the isolated RNA was reverse transcribed, so expressed TCRB transcripts were sequenced. Assay: immunoSEQ multiplex PCR; the TCRdb copy retains only in-frame clones and omits some. The sample records 150,000 or so clones, just over 8% being singletons. Findings and caveats of the study: Shortening that was moderate but significant affected the TCRB CDR3s of Type 1 diabetes patients in all four CD4+ subsets.

The antigens these receptors bind are not known. Sequenced sample: central memory CD4+ T cells from blood. The receptor source for this set is a woman aged 18 to 35 with type 1 diabetes.

This clone was seen a few times. The rearrangement uses TRBV20-1 and TRBJ1-2; a possible D gene is TRBD1 (5 bases). V was shortened by 6 bases and J by 4 bases, with 9 bases between the two germline ends. The CDR3 totals 11 residues. From germline, CDR1 is DFQATT and CDR2 SNEGSKA (reference sequence). CDR3 nucleotide sequence: TGCAGTGCCACAGGTCCCTATGGCTACACCTTC. This sequence encodes CSATGPYGYTF.

This clone has a handful of counts. The chain couples TRBV28 to TRBJ1-3; D gene uncertain. This CDR3 is 14 amino acids long. Per germline, CDR1 MDHEN and CDR2 SYDVKM. V was pared by 3 bases and J by 4 bases, with 10 bases between. CDR3 sequence reads: CASSFAQLGNTIYF. The CDR3, as DNA: TGTGCCAGCAGTTTTGCACAGCTGGGAAACACCATATATTTT.

This clone was observed a handful of times. The gene calls are TRBV30 and TRBJ2-7; no clear D gene. Looked up from germline, CDR1 is GTSNPN and CDR2 is SVGIG (reference sequence). V shed 0 bases and J shed 6 bases, with 6 bases lying between them. CDR3 size: 11 residues. CDR3 coding DNA: TGTGCCTGGAGTGTAGAGTTCGAGCAGTACTTC. Translation: CAWSVEFEQYF.

The CDR3 DNA sequence: TGTGCCAGTCTACACGGGGGGGCGGACACTGAAGCTTTCTTT. It codes for CASLHGGADTEAFF. This chain uses TRBV6-6 with TRBJ1-1; TRBD1 is a possible D gene (6 bases). Germline assignment: CDR1 MNHNY and CDR2 SVGAGI (reference sequence). This CDR3 comprises 14 residues. With 9 bases removed from V and 3 bases from J, the gap between germline ends came to 17 bases.

This chain uses TRBV28 with TRBJ1-4; 11 nucleotides match TRBD1. Germline V gene data show CDR1 as MDHEN and CDR2 as SYDVKM. Trimming removed 5 bases from V and 7 bases from J; junction bases left unmatched: 15. The CDR3 has 18 residues. DNA for the CDR3: TGTGCCAGCAGTACCCCTCCGGGACAGGGGGACACAAGTGAAAAACTGTTTTTT. Its protein product is CASSTPPGQGDTSEKLFF.

V usage is TRBV6-1 and J usage is TRBJ1-3; the D gene is possibly TRBD1 (6 bases). V was shortened by 9 bases and J by 4 bases, with 13 bases between the two germline ends. Germline V gives CDR1 MNHNS, CDR2 SASEGT. The CDR3 is made up of 13 amino acids. The CDR3 sequence is CASGRGDGNTIYF. DNA of the CDR3: TGTGCCAGTGGCAGGGGCGACGGAAACACCATATATTTT.

V gene TRBV6-6 combines with J gene TRBJ2-2; 9 bases map to TRBD2. This CDR3 has 14 residues. Germline V CDR1 and CDR2: MNHNY, SVGAGI (reference sequence). Germline trimming cut 10 bases from V and 1 base from J; bases unmatched to any gene: 4. In DNA, the CDR3 is TGTGCCACCCTAGCGGGGAAGAACACCGGGGAGCTGTTTTTT. Translated: CATLAGKNTGELFF.

There are a few counts of this clone. This chain joins TRBV5-1 and TRBJ2-1; the match to TRBD2 covers 9 bases. The CDR3 runs 15 residues. With 1 base clipped from V and 7 bases from J, the junction kept 6 bases outside the gene matches. The germline CDR1 and CDR2 sequences are SGHRS and YFSETQ. The CDR3 spells CASSLQAGGGNEQFF. CDR3 DNA: TGCGCCAGCAGCTTGCAAGCGGGGGGAGGTAATGAGCAGTTCTTC.

The chain recombines TRBV7-6 with TRBJ2-5; D unclear. V lost 2 bases to trimming and J lost 0 bases, with 10 bases between them. The CDR3 is 15 residues long. Per germline, CDR1 SGHVS and CDR2 FNYEAQ. The CDR3 DNA is TGTGCCAGCAGCTTAAAAGCAGGCTACCAAGAGACCCAGTACTTC. Protein sequence: CASSLKAGYQETQYF. The complete variable domain, with remaining parts taken from reference TRBV7-6 and TRBJ2-5, reads GAGVSQSPRYKVTKRGQDVALRCDPISGHVSLYWYRQALGQGPEFLTYFNYEAQQDKSGLPNDRFSAERPEGSISTLTIQRTEQRDSAMYRCASSLKAGYQETQYFGPGTRLLVL.

The chain couples TRBV18 to TRBJ1-6; 9 bases align to TRBD1. V lost 4 bases, J lost 10 bases, and 5 bases stayed unmatched. From germline, CDR1 is KGHSH and CDR2 LQKENI. There are 14 residues in the CDR3. The CDR3 region is CASSRTGADSPLHF. DNA of the CDR3: TGTGCCAGCTCACGGACAGGGGCGGACTCACCCCTCCACTTT.

The chain is built from TRBV6-5 and TRBJ2-7, with a possible D match to TRBD1 (5 bases). The germline V gene encodes CDR1 MNHEY and CDR2 SVGAGI. The CDR3 sequence is 11 residues long. V shed 9 bases and J shed 5 bases, with 11 bases lying between them. CDR3 in DNA: TGTGCCAGTTCCAGGGCCCACGAGCAGTACTTC. Residues: CASSRAHEQYF.

The V and J genes are TRBV11-2 and TRBJ2-3; TRBD2 matches 8 bases. From germline, CDR1 is SGHAT and CDR2 FQNNGV. V was clipped by 1 base and J by 4 bases; unmatched bases: 4. CDR3 length: 15 amino acids. CDR3 nucleotide sequence: TGTGCCAGCAGCTTAGCCGGGACTAGGGCAGATACGCAGTATTTT. Protein: CASSLAGTRADTQYF.

This clone turned up a few times. Here the CDR3 DNA reads TGTGCCAGCTCATCGGACAGGGTAATCGGGGAGCTGTTTTTT. Protein product: CASSSDRVIGELFF. V usage is TRBV18 and J usage is TRBJ2-2; 8 nucleotides align to TRBD1. Germline CDR1 reads KGHSH; CDR2 reads LQKENI. The CDR3 covers 14 residues. Losses at the gene ends were 5 bases for V and 7 bases for J; bases not matched to a gene: 6.

The genes are TRBV7-9 and TRBJ2-5; D gene unclear. This CDR3 is built from 13 residues. The ends were cut back, 6 bases at V and 3 bases at J, with 11 bases in the middle. Germline-derived CDR1 and CDR2 are SEHNR and FQNEAQ (reference sequence). CDR3 in amino acids: CASRRQEKETQYF. CDR3 nucleotides: TGTGCCAGCAGGCGTCAGGAAAAAGAGACCCAGTACTTC. The full variable domain, its missing parts supplied by reference TRBV7-9 and TRBJ2-5, is DTGVSQNPRHKITKRGQNVTFRCDPISEHNRLYWYRQTLGQGPEFLTYFQNEAQLEKSRLLSDRFSAERPKGSFSTLEIQRTEQGDSAMYLCASRRQEKETQYFGPGTRLLVL.

The chain recombines TRBV29-1 with TRBJ2-1; 11 bases align to TRBD2. V shed 7 bases, J shed 4 bases, and the junction held 9 bases outside the gene matches. This CDR3 is built from 15 residues. Germline V CDR1 and CDR2: SQVTM, ANQGSEA. The CDR3 protein is CSGGGLADRYNEQFF. The CDR3 region has the DNA TGCAGCGGGGGGGGACTAGCGGATCGTTACAATGAGCAGTTCTTC.

This clone was observed many times. V gene TRBV29-1 combines with J gene TRBJ2-6, with D possibly TRBD1 on 5 matching bases. Germline V gives CDR1 SQVTM, CDR2 ANQGSEA. Deletions cut 6 bases from V and 1 base from J, with 13 bases between. The CDR3 totals 15 residues. The CDR3 here is CSVGSGWSGANVLTF. DNA of the CDR3: TGCAGCGTGGGGTCAGGGTGGTCTGGGGCCAACGTCCTGACTTTC. Drawing the rest from reference TRBV29-1 and TRBJ2-6, the complete variable domain is SAVISQKPSRDICQRGTSLTIQCQVDSQVTMMFWYRQQPGQSLTLIATANQGSEATYESGFVIDKFPISRPNLTFSTLTVSNMSPEDSSIYLCSVGSGWSGANVLTFGAGSRLTVL.

There are a few counts of this clone. This chain connects TRBV9 to TRBJ1-1, with TRBD1 matching 7 bases. The CDR3 consists of 13 residues. Trimming at V came to 5 bases and at J to 3 bases, leaving 4 bases not matched to a gene. The germline CDR1 and CDR2 sequences are SGDLS and YYNGEE. Written as DNA, the CDR3 is TGTGCCAGCAGTACCGGACAGGACACTGAAGCTTTCTTT. Translating gives CASSTGQDTEAFF.

Only a few counts were recorded for this clone. The V and J genes are TRBV14 and TRBJ2-5, with 9 positions matching TRBD2. The CDR3 has 15 amino acids. Germline assignment: CDR1 SGHDN and CDR2 FVKESK. V trimming: 4 bases; J trimming: 7 bases; junction bases outside the gene matches: 10. CDR3: CASSRSSGTGATQYF. CDR3 DNA sequence: TGTGCCAGCAGCCGCTCTAGCGGGACCGGGGCGACCCAGTACTTC.

The gene calls are TRBV6-1 and TRBJ2-1; D remains ambiguous. The CDR3 runs to 11 residues. The germline V gene encodes CDR1 MNHNS and CDR2 SASEGT. V lost 6 bases and J lost 4, with 4 bases in between. The CDR3 nucleotides read TGTGCCAGCAGCATTTACAATGAGCAGTTCTTC. It specifies CASSIYNEQFF.

The chain joins TRBV18 to TRBJ2-2, with 9 nucleotides matching TRBD1. After removal of 4 bases from V and 6 bases from J, the junction contained 9 bases not matched to a gene. Germline V CDR1 and CDR2: KGHSH, LQKENI. The CDR3 is 16 amino acids. CDR3 in DNA: TGTGCCAGCTCACTCCCAACAGGGGGCCGGGCCGGGGAGCTGTTTTTT. Protein: CASSLPTGGRAGELFF.

In its sample, this clone was seen a few times. The V gene is TRBV2, the J gene TRBJ2-1; possible D gene TRBD2, 6 bases. Germline values: CDR1 SNHLY, CDR2 FYNNEI. The CDR3 totals 15 residues. V shed 4 bases and J shed 3 bases, with 13 bases lying between them. This chain's CDR3 is CASSAGGTYYNEQFF. CDR3 nucleotides: TGTGCCAGCAGTGCGGGCGGGACCTACTACAATGAGCAGTTCTTC.

In its sample, this clone was seen a few times. The sample has other DNA sequences that encode this CDR3 too. This chain links TRBV5-4 with TRBJ2-5, with D perhaps TRBD1 (6 bases). Germline V lookup: CDR1 SGHNT, CDR2 YYREEE (reference sequence). V dropped 0 bases and J dropped 2 bases, with 11 bases sitting between them. The CDR3 has 15 amino acids. The CDR3 nucleotides are TGTGCCAGCAGCTTGGGGGGGCCGGGGCAAGAGACCCAGTACTTC. Amino acid sequence: CASSLGGPGQETQYF.

V usage is TRBV5-1 and J usage is TRBJ1-1, with a tentative D call TRBD1 (5 bases). This CDR3 is built from 14 residues. Trimming took 0 bases from V and 2 from J, leaving 8 bases between them. The germline V gene has CDR1 SGHRS and CDR2 YFSETQ. The CDR3 here is CASSLVGQNTEAFF. The DNA for the CDR3 is TGCGCCAGCAGCTTGGTCGGACAAAACACTGAAGCTTTCTTT.